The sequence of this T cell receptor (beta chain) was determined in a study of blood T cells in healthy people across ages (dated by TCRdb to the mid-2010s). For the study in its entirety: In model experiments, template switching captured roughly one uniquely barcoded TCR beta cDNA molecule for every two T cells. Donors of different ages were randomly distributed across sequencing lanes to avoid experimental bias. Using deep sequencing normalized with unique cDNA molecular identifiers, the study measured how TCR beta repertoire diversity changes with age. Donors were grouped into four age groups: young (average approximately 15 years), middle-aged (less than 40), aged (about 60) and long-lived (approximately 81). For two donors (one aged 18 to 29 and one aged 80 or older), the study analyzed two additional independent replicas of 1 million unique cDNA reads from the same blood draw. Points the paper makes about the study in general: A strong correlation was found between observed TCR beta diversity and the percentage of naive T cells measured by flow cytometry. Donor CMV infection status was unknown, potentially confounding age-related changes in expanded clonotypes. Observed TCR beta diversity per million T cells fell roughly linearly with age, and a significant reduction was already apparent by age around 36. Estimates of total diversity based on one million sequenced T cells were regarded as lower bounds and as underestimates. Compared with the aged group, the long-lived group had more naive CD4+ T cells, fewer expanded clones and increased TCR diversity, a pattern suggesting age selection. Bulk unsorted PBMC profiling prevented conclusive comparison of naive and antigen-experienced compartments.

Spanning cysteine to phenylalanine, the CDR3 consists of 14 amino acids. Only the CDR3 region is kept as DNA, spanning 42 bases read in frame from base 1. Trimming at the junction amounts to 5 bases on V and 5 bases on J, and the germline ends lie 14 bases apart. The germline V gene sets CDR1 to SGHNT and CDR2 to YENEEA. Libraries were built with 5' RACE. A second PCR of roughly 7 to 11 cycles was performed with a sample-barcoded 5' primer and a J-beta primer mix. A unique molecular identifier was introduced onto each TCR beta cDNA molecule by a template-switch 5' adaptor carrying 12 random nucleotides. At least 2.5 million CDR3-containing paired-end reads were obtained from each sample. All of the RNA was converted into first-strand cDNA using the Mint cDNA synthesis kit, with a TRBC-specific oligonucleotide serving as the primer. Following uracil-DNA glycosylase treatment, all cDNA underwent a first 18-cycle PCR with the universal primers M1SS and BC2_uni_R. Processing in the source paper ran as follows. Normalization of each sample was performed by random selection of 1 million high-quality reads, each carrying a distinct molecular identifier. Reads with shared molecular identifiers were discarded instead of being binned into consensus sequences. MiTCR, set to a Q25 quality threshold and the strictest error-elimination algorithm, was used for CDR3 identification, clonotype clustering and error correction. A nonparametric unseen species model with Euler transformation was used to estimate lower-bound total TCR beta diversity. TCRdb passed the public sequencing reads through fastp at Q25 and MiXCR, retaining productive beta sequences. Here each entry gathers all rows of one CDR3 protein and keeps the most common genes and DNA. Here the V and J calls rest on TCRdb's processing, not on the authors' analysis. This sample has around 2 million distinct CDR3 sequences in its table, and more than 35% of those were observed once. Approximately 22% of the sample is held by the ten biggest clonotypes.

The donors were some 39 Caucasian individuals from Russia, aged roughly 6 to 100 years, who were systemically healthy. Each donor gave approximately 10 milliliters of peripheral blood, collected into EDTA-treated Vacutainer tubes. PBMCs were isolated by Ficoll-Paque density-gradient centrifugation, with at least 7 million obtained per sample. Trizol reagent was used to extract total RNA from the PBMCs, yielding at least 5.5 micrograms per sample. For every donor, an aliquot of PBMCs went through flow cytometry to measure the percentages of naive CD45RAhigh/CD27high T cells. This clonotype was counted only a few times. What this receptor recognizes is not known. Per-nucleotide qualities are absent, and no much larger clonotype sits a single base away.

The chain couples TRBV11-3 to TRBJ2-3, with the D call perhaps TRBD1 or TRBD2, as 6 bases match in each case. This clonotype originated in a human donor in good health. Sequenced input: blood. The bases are TGTGCCAGCAGCCCTGGTCGGGGGCAAGATACGCAGTATTTT. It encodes CASSPGRGQDTQYF.